This passage covers 14 T cell receptor beta chains from one sample sequenced in a study of blood T cell repertoires in COVID-19. Profiled with immunoSEQ multiplex PCR; TCRdb holds only in-frame clones, not every one. This table holds 350,000 or so clones, roughly 90% found once. Material: PBMCs or T cells enriched from blood (not recorded which). These receptor sequences come from a woman younger than 45 who had recovered from COVID-19.

V usage is TRBV3-1 (or the pseudogene TRBV3-2) and J usage is TRBJ1-2; the D gene is possibly TRBD1 (6 bases). The CDR3 runs 15 residues. The V end was cut by 1 base, the J end by 6 bases, with 15 bases between. The V gene's germline CDR1 is LGHDT and CDR2 YNNKEL (reference sequence). The CDR3 coding sequence is TGTGCCAGCAGCCAAGGAGCCGGGACACCTCATGGCTACACCTTC. Translation gives CASSQGAGTPHGYTF.

The CDR3 is CASSLGTRGENEQFF. CDR3 in DNA: TGTGCCAGCAGCTTGGGGACTCGGGGAGAGAATGAGCAGTTCTTC. The chain couples TRBV5-8 to TRBJ2-1; D might be TRBD2 (5 bases). The CDR3 consists of 15 residues. Trimming pared 0 bases from V and 7 bases from J, leaving 14 bases between. Germline CDR1 SGHTS, CDR2 YDEGEE. The full variable domain, with the rest looked up from reference TRBV5-8 and TRBJ2-1, is EAGVTQSPTHLIKTRGQQATLRCSPISGHTSVYWYQQALGLGLQFLLWYDEGEERNRGNFPPRFSGRQFPNYSSELNVNALELEDSALYLCASSLGTRGENEQFFGPGTRLTVL.

V gene TRBV11-2 combines with J gene TRBJ1-2; the D gene is possibly TRBD1 (5 bases). Trimming removed 3 bases at V and 0 bases at J, with 8 bases between. CDR1 SGHAT and CDR2 FQNNGV come from the germline V gene. This CDR3 is built from 14 residues. CDR3: CASSLDIANYGYTF. The CDR3 nucleotides read TGTGCCAGCAGCTTGGACATAGCTAACTATGGCTACACCTTC.

This rearrangement joins TRBV19 to TRBJ2-7; D possibly corresponds to TRBD1 (6 bases). The CDR3 has 14 residues. Between the trimmed V and J ends, which lost 3 bases and 6 bases, there was a span of 15 bases. Germline V gene lookup returns CDR1 LNHDA and CDR2 SQIVND (reference sequence). In nucleotides, the CDR3 is TGTGCCAGTAGTATGGTCAGGGGAGTCTCCGAGCAGTACTTC. Protein sequence: CASSMVRGVSEQYF.

J is TRBJ2-7 and V is TRBV5-1; 7 bases map to TRBD1. Germline CDR1 reads SGHRS; CDR2 reads YFSETQ. With V trimmed by 1 base and J by 3 bases, 4 bases remained unmatched. The length of the CDR3 is 14 residues. CDR3 sequence reads: CASSLRQGDYEQYF. In DNA form, the CDR3 reads TGCGCCAGCAGCTTGAGACAGGGTGACTACGAGCAGTACTTC.

The rearrangement uses TRBV28 and TRBJ1-1; possible D gene TRBD1, 6 bases. CDR1 is MDHEN, CDR2 SYDVKM, per germline. This CDR3 spans 12 amino acids. The V end was cut by 6 bases, the J end by 4 bases, with 9 bases between. CDR3 nucleotides: TGTGCCAGCAGGGCAGGGGTCACTGAAGCTTTCTTT. Protein sequence: CASRAGVTEAFF.

V gene TRBV12-3 or TRBV12-4 combines with J gene TRBJ2-3, with 7 bases aligning to TRBD2. The CDR3 runs 13 residues. The trim removed 8 bases at V and 2 bases at J, leaving 4 bases unmatched. The DNA for the CDR3 is TGTGCCAGCGTCGCGGGAGTCACAGATACGCAGTATTTT. This translates into CASVAGVTDTQYF.

This clone was counted once. The chain uses TRBV7-2 and TRBJ1-1, with TRBD1 as a possible D gene (5 bases). Germline loops: CDR1 SGHTA, CDR2 FQGNSA. Trimming took 0 bases from V and 5 from J, leaving 16 bases between them. CDR3 length: 16 residues. CDR3: CASSLADMGYGTEAFF. The CDR3 DNA sequence: TGTGCCAGCAGCTTAGCGGACATGGGGTATGGAACTGAAGCTTTCTTT.

J is TRBJ2-6 and V is TRBV24-1; D is perhaps TRBD1 (5 bases). Germline V CDR1 and CDR2: KGHDR, SFDVKD. Trimming left V 4 bases short and J 0 bases short, with 9 bases between. The CDR3 runs to 16 residues. The CDR3 bases are TGTGCCACCAGTGACAATGGGGCCTCTGGGGCCAACGTCCTGACTTTC. As protein: CATSDNGASGANVLTF.

The chain links TRBV28 to TRBJ1-5; no definite D call. The germline V gene encodes CDR1 MDHEN and CDR2 SYDVKM. The V gene lost 5 bases and the J gene lost 3 bases, with 8 bases spanning the gap. CDR3 length: 13 residues. The CDR3 nucleotides are TGTGCCAGCAGTCAAAGCAACAATCAGCCCCAGCATTTT. Residues: CASSQSNNQPQHF.

The rearrangement uses TRBV28 and TRBJ1-2; TRBD1 is a possible D gene (5 bases). Trimming took off 8 bases at V and 7 bases at J, with 17 bases between the two ends. Germline CDR1 is MDHEN and CDR2 is SYDVKM. The CDR3 is 13 amino acids. The CDR3 is CASRLGGVGGYTF. CDR3 nucleotide sequence: TGTGCCAGCCGCCTGGGGGGGGTGGGTGGCTACACCTTC.

V is TRBV5-1 and J is TRBJ1-3, with D perhaps TRBD1 (6 bases). CDR1 and CDR2 from the germline V gene are SGHRS and YFSETQ. Trimming took off 2 bases at V and 4 bases at J, with 13 bases between the two ends. The CDR3 sequence is 15 residues long. CDR3 sequence: CASSLGQTLGNTIYF. The CDR3 DNA sequence: TGCGCCAGCAGCTTAGGACAGACTCTAGGAAACACCATATATTTT.

This rearrangement joins TRBV5-5 to TRBJ1-1; tentative D call: TRBD1 (6 bases). This CDR3 comprises 12 residues. The germline CDR1 and CDR2 sequences are SGHKS and YYEKEE (reference sequence). The V and J ends lost 2 bases and 5 bases respectively, with 7 bases between them. As DNA, the CDR3 is TGTGCCAGCAGCTTCGGGACAACTGAAGCTTTCTTT. This codes for CASSFGTTEAFF.

The CDR3 DNA follows: TGTGCCAGCATGCCGGGACTAGCGGTTGGTGAGCAGTTCTTC. It specifies CASMPGLAVGEQFF. V gene TRBV2 combines with J gene TRBJ2-1; 11 bases line up with TRBD2. V was pared by 7 bases and J by 9 bases, with 8 bases of the junction left unmatched. Germline-derived CDR1 and CDR2 are SNHLY and FYNNEI. The CDR3 sequence is 14 residues long.